The 30 T cell receptor beta chains below come from one sample, sequenced in a study of T cells in Graves' hyperthyroidism and ophthalmopathy. RNA transcripts were the template for amplifying TCR beta CDR3 regions. Researchers ran a first-round RT-PCR on the TCR CDR3 using the HTBI primer set. TCRdb redid the calling of the multiplex PCR reads with MiXCR, one entry per CDR3 protein. The profile shows hundreds of thousands of distinct CDR3 sequences, 14% of them singletons. Sequenced input: blood. All receptors derive from a woman aged 40 to 50 with Graves' hyperthyroidism.

This clonotype was counted a few times. The chain has TRBV20-1 and TRBJ1-5, with D perhaps TRBD1 (5 bases). V was trimmed by 5 bases and J by 3 bases, leaving 8 bases between them. CDR3 size: 12 residues. The germline gives CDR1 DFQATT, CDR2 SNEGSKA (reference sequence). The CDR3 protein is CSALGVNQPQHF. The CDR3 bases are TGCAGTGCTTTGGGGGTCAATCAGCCCCAGCATTTT.

This clonotype showed up just a few times. V and J are TRBV14 and TRBJ2-2, with D perhaps matching TRBD1 or TRBD2 (5 bases each). Trimming pared 0 bases from V and 5 bases from J, leaving 13 bases between. CDR3 size: 16 residues. Germline V gives CDR1 SGHDN, CDR2 FVKESK. The CDR3 nucleotides are TGTGCCAGCAGCCAAGAGCCTTCAGGGAGAACCGGGGAGCTGTTTTTT. It is translated as CASSQEPSGRTGELFF.

This clonotype was seen ten or more times. The chain couples TRBV28 to TRBJ2-7; D is perhaps TRBD1 (6 bases). V was clipped by 3 bases and J by 6 bases, with 12 bases between them. The CDR3 has 13 residues. CDR1 and CDR2 from the germline V gene are MDHEN and SYDVKM. CDR3 nucleotide sequence: TGTGCCAGCAGTTTTGGCAGGGGTAGCGAGCAGTACTTC. This translates into CASSFGRGSEQYF.

This clonotype was detected ten times or more. This chain uses TRBV5-5 with TRBJ1-5; 7 nucleotides match TRBD1. Germline V gene data show CDR1 as SGHKS and CDR2 as YYEKEE (reference sequence). CDR3 length equals 16 residues. The V and J ends lost 4 bases and 3 bases, in that order; junction bases with no gene match: 10. This chain's CDR3 is CASSPGTEGYNQPQHF. Here the CDR3 DNA reads TGTGCCAGCAGCCCTGGGACAGAGGGATACAATCAGCCCCAGCATTTT. Combining the CDR3 with reference TRBV5-5 and TRBJ1-5 gives the whole variable domain DAGVTQSPTHLIKTRGQQVTLRCSPISGHKSVSWYQQVLGQGPQFIFQYYEKEERGRGNFPDRFSARQFPNYSSELNVNALLLGDSALYLCASSPGTEGYNQPQHFGDGTRLSIL.

The gene calls are TRBV4-2 and TRBJ2-7; TRBD2 agrees at 13 bases. The CDR3 is 16 amino acids. V lost 3 bases to trimming and J lost 5 bases; unmatched junction nucleotides: 7. Germline assignment: CDR1 LGHNA and CDR2 YNFKEQ. The CDR3 region is CASSHLALAGGDEQYF. In DNA form, the CDR3 reads TGTGCCAGCAGCCACCTAGCACTAGCGGGAGGGGACGAGCAGTACTTC.

This clonotype was detected many times. The chain carries TRBV2 and TRBJ1-4; D is unclear. Trimming shortened V by 0 bases and J by 0 bases, and 5 bases separated the two germline ends. Per the germline V gene, CDR1 is SNHLY and CDR2 is FYNNEI. This CDR3 has 15 amino acids. The CDR3 is CASSEARATNEKLFF. DNA for the CDR3: TGTGCCAGCAGTGAAGCCCGAGCAACTAATGAAAAACTGTTTTTT. Complete variable domain (other parts from reference TRBV2 and TRBJ1-4): EPEVTQTPSHQVTQMGQEVILRCVPISNHLYFYWYRQILGQKVEFLVSFYNNEISEKSEIFDDQFSVERPDGSNFTLKIRSTKLEDSAMYFCASSEARATNEKLFFGSGTQLSVL.

This clonotype was recorded once. V usage is TRBV28 and J usage is TRBJ2-3; weak D call: TRBD1 (8 bases). Per germline, CDR1 MDHEN and CDR2 SYDVKM. CDR3 length: 20 amino acids. V was clipped by 2 bases and J by 0 bases, with 24 bases between them. The CDR3 DNA reads as TGTGCCAGCAGTTTACCTAGTCTTCGGACAGGGAGGGGGAGCACAGATACGCAGTATTTT. This translates into CASSLPSLRTGRGSTDTQYF.

In the case of this clonotype: Possible read error: a much larger clone is one base away. The rearrangement links TRBV7-9 to TRBJ1-1; D is unresolved. The CDR3 loop spans 16 amino acids. Per germline, CDR1 SEHNR and CDR2 FQNEAQ (reference sequence). The DNA of the CDR3 is TGTACCAGCAGCCCCTACGTGGCAGTGACAAGCACTGAAGCTTTCTTT. Translating gives CTSSPYVAVTSTEAFF.

In this sample, this clonotype turned up many times. At one end the junction does not follow the germline gene, possibly because of a read error. V gene TRBV5-1 combines with J gene TRBJ2-1; 10 bases are shared with TRBD2. There are 15 residues in the CDR3. Germline loops: CDR1 SGHRS, CDR2 YFSETQ. The CDR3 reads CASSLVSSGSNEQFF. CDR3 bases: TGTGCCAGCAGCTTAGTGTCTAGCGGGAGTAATGAGCAGTTCTTC.

This clonotype was seen repeatedly, ten times or more. This chain connects TRBV7-9 to TRBJ2-3, with TRBD1 matching over 9 bases. The germline V gene has CDR1 SEHNR and CDR2 FQNEAQ (reference sequence). The CDR3 is 14 residues long. V dropped 5 bases and J dropped 4; count of bases not matched to a gene: 4. CDR3 region: CASSRGQGPDTQYF. CDR3 in DNA: TGTGCCAGCAGCAGAGGACAGGGGCCAGATACGCAGTATTTT.

J is TRBJ2-7 and V is TRBV3-2; the table's D gene call, TRBD1, was not cross checked with the DNA. TRBV3-2 is deemed a pseudogene. The CDR3 has 15 residues. The CDR3 loop reads CASSRKGFGGYEQYF. As DNA, the CDR3 is TGTGCCAGCAGCCGCAAGGGGTTTGGGGGCTACGAGCAGTACTTC.

This clonotype was seen a handful of times. The chain recombines TRBV6-1 with TRBJ1-2; a weak D match, TRBD1 (6 bases). V was clipped by 5 bases and J by 0 bases, with 16 bases between them. The CDR3 is made up of 16 amino acids. CDR1 is MNHNS and CDR2 is SASEGT in the germline V gene. Here the CDR3 reads CASSPSPGHTNYGYTF. CDR3 DNA: TGTGCCAGCAGTCCCTCTCCGGGACACACTAACTATGGCTACACCTTC.

This clonotype came up many times. The gene calls are TRBV18 and TRBJ2-4; D not certain. The CDR3 spans 14 residues. V lost 3 bases and J 4 bases, leaving 10 bases between the germline ends. Germline V gene lookup returns CDR1 KGHSH and CDR2 LQKENI. Written as DNA, the CDR3 is TGTGCCAGCTCACCGTCGCAGGAGAAAAACATTCAGTACTTC. Residues: CASSPSQEKNIQYF.

The sample holds many counts of this clonotype. The chain links TRBV6-1 to TRBJ1-3; D call uncertain. V lost 2 bases, J lost 2 bases, and 10 bases lay in between. The CDR3 is 15 residues long. Germline V lookup: CDR1 MNHNS, CDR2 SASEGT. The CDR3 DNA follows: TGTGCCAGCAGTGAATTTAGCGGGGCTGGAAACACCATATATTTT. The encoded protein is CASSEFSGAGNTIYF.

This clonotype appeared many times. The J gene is TRBJ1-2, the V gene TRBV2; 9 bases match TRBD1. CDR1 and CDR2 (germline): SNHLY, FYNNEI. Trimming took 5 bases from V and 3 from J; bases not matched to a gene: 7. The CDR3 length is 15 residues. CDR3: CASSPGTGNYYGYTF. The CDR3 nucleotides are TGTGCCAGCAGTCCAGGGACAGGGAATTACTATGGCTACACCTTC.

This clonotype was detected once. Without the conserved terminal phenylalanine or tryptophan, this CDR3 likely stems from a read error. The chain combines TRBV11-3 with TRBJ2-1; the match to TRBD1 covers 8 bases. The length of the CDR3 is 14 residues. With 5 bases clipped from V and 6 bases from J, the junction kept 6 bases outside the gene matches. CDR1 is SGHNT and CDR2 is YENEEA in the germline V gene. The CDR3, as DNA: TGTGCCAGCAGCACCGGGACAGGATGCAATGAGCAGTTCATC. Its translation is CASSTGTGCNEQFI.

At least ten counts were recorded for this clonotype. This sequence joins TRBV3-1 and TRBJ2-7; perhaps TRBD2 as D (6 bases). V was cut by 1 base and J by 4 bases, with 14 bases left in between. The CDR3 is 15 residues long. Germline V gene sequence: CDR1 LGHDT, CDR2 YNNKEL (reference sequence). CDR3 loop: CASSQVNGSIYEQYF. The CDR3 DNA follows: TGTGCCAGCAGCCAAGTCAACGGGAGTATTTACGAGCAGTACTTC.

This clonotype was counted many times. The rearrangement links TRBV12-5 to TRBJ2-7, with D possibly called TRBD1 or TRBD2 (5 bases each). Germline-derived CDR1 and CDR2 are LGHNT and FRNRAP. The CDR3 is 15 amino acids. Trimming pared 1 base from V and 5 bases from J, leaving 15 bases between. The CDR3 loop is CASGLAGASKDEQYF. The DNA for the CDR3 is TGTGCTAGTGGTTTGGCCGGGGCATCCAAGGACGAGCAGTACTTC.

At least ten counts were recorded for this clonotype. The V gene is TRBV27, the J gene TRBJ2-7, with 12 bases lining up with TRBD2. The CDR3 sequence is 15 residues long. In germline, CDR1 is MNHEY, CDR2 SMNVEV (reference sequence). Trimming took 4 bases from V and 4 from J; bases not matched to a gene: 5. CDR3 DNA: TGTGCCAGCAGTTCACTAGCGGGAGGCGGGTACGAGCAGTACTTC. Its protein product is CASSSLAGGGYEQYF.

The chain couples TRBV19 to TRBJ2-7; TRBD1 agrees at 11 bases. The V gene's germline CDR1 is LNHDA and CDR2 SQIVND (reference sequence). CDR3 size: 15 residues. J was trimmed by 4 bases and V by 6 bases; bases with no gene match: 8. CDR3 sequence reads: CASSASGTGGYEQYF. CDR3 DNA sequence: TGTGCCAGTAGCGCCTCCGGGACAGGGGGGTACGAGCAGTACTTC. The full variable domain, in which reference TRBV19 and TRBJ2-7 provide the parts outside the CDR3, is DGGITQSPKYLFRKEGQNVTLSCEQNLNHDAMYWYRQDPGQGLRLIYYSQIVNDFQKGDIAEGYSVSREKKESFPLTVTSAQKNPTAFYLCASSASGTGGYEQYFGPGTRLTVT.

The chain couples TRBV18 to TRBJ2-7, with D perhaps being TRBD1 or TRBD2 (6 bases each). The CDR3 length is 16 residues. Germline V CDR1 and CDR2: KGHSH, LQKENI. V lost 0 bases and J lost 4, with 16 bases in between. CDR3 in amino acids: CASSPPLGQGRYEQYF. CDR3 DNA: TGTGCCAGCTCACCACCGTTGGGGCAGGGGAGGTACGAGCAGTACTTC.

This clonotype turned up a few times. The chain couples TRBV9 to TRBJ2-5; TRBD2 aligns across 8 bases. Germline V gene data show CDR1 as SGDLS and CDR2 as YYNGEE. This CDR3 region has 15 residues. V was pared by 3 bases and J by 5 bases, with 9 bases of the junction left unmatched. For the CDR3, the DNA is TGTGCCAGCAGCGAACTAGCGGAGCTGGGGGAGACCCAGTACTTC. Encoded protein: CASSELAELGETQYF.

This clonotype was seen a handful of times. J is TRBJ1-2 and V is TRBV19; a weak D match, TRBD1 (5 bases). The V end lost 2 bases, the J end lost 0 bases, and 13 bases lay between the germline ends. CDR1 LNHDA and CDR2 SQIVND come from the germline V gene (reference sequence). The CDR3 runs to 16 residues. The CDR3 reads CASSILDMSSNYGYTF. The CDR3, as DNA: TGTGCCAGTAGTATATTGGACATGAGCTCTAACTATGGCTACACCTTC.

Many counts were recorded for this clonotype. CDR3 nucleotides: TGTGCCAGCAGCTTTGGAAGCGGGAGGAAGATCTACGAGCAGTACTTC. Amino acid sequence: CASSFGSGRKIYEQYF. V usage is TRBV11-2 and J usage is TRBJ2-7; the match to TRBD2 covers 9 bases. The CDR3 is made up of 16 amino acids. The V gene's germline CDR1 is SGHAT and CDR2 FQNNGV. The trim removed 3 bases at V and 3 bases at J, leaving 9 bases unmatched.

As to this clonotype: This clone may be a read error of a much larger clone one base away. V and J are TRBV11-2 and TRBJ2-4; D uncertain. The CDR3 is 16 residues long. Germline-derived CDR1 and CDR2 are SGHAT and FQNNGV. Deletions cut 1 base from V and 2 bases from J, with 12 bases between. CDR3 sequence (DNA): TGTGCCAGCAGCTTAGGGGTGACCACGACCAAAAACATTCAGTACTTC. The encoded protein is CASSLGVTTTKNIQYF.

The gene calls are TRBV9 and TRBJ2-2; D remains unclear. The germline V gene has CDR1 SGDLS and CDR2 YYNGEE. The length of the CDR3 is 13 residues. Trimming shortened V by 3 bases and J by 12 bases, and 15 bases separated the two germline ends. CDR3 in amino acids: CASSATLNGQLFF. DNA for the CDR3: TGTGCCAGCAGCGCAACACTCAACGGACAGCTGTTTTTT.

This clonotype has a count of ten or more. V gene TRBV5-1 combines with J gene TRBJ2-1; 11 positions agree with TRBD2. V shed 4 bases, J shed 7 bases, and the junction held 7 bases outside the gene matches. This CDR3 has 15 residues. Germline V gene sequence: CDR1 SGHRS, CDR2 YFSETQ. The CDR3 loop reads CASSPILAGVNEQFF. CDR3 DNA: TGCGCCAGCAGCCCAATACTAGCGGGAGTTAATGAGCAGTTCTTC.

This clonotype appeared many times. The rearrangement joins TRBV29-1 to TRBJ2-4; 7 bases align to TRBD1. Germline assignment: CDR1 SQVTM and CDR2 ANQGSEA. This CDR3 has 13 amino acids. With 7 bases clipped from V and 1 base from J, the junction kept 4 bases outside the gene matches. For the CDR3, the DNA is TGCAGCGCCTTACAGGGGGCCAAAAACATTCAGTACTTC. Residues: CSALQGAKNIQYF.

This clonotype was seen at least ten times. This chain joins TRBV2 and TRBJ1-2; 10 positions match TRBD1. The CDR3 sequence is 13 residues long. Germline V CDR1 and CDR2: SNHLY, FYNNEI. V trimming: 5 bases; J trimming: 8 bases; junction bases outside the gene matches: 5. CDR3 nucleotides: TGTGCCAGCAGTCTAAAGACAGGGGGCGGCTACACCTTC. Translation: CASSLKTGGGYTF. The full variable domain, in which reference TRBV2 and TRBJ1-2 provide the parts outside the CDR3, is EPEVTQTPSHQVTQMGQEVILRCVPISNHLYFYWYRQILGQKVEFLVSFYNNEISEKSEIFDDQFSVERPDGSNFTLKIRSTKLEDSAMYFCASSLKTGGGYTFGSGTRLTVV.

The chain couples TRBV14 to TRBJ2-1; 9 bases are a match to TRBD1. With 4 bases clipped from V and 4 bases from J, the junction kept 8 bases outside the gene matches. Germline loops: CDR1 SGHDN, CDR2 FVKESK. CDR3 length equals 16 residues. CDR3: CASSLLGTGRYNEQFF. The CDR3 bases are TGTGCCAGCAGCCTGTTGGGGACAGGGAGGTACAATGAGCAGTTCTTC.